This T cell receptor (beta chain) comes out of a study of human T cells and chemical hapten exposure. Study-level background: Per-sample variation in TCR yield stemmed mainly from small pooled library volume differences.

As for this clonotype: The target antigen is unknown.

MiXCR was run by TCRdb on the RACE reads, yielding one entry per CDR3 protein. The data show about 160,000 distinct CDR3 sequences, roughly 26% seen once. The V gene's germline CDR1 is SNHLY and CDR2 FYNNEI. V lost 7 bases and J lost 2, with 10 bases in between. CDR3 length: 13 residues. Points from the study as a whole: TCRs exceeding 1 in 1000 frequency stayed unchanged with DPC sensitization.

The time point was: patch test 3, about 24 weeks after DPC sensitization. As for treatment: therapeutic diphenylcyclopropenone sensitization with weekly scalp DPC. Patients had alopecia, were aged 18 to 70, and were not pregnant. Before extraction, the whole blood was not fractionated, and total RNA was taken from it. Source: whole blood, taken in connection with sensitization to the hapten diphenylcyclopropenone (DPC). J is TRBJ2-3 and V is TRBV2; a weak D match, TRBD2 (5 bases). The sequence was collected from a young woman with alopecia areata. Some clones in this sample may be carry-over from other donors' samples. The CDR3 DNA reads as TGTGCCAGCAAAGCGGTCCTCACAGATACGCAGTATTTT. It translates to CASKAVLTDTQYF.